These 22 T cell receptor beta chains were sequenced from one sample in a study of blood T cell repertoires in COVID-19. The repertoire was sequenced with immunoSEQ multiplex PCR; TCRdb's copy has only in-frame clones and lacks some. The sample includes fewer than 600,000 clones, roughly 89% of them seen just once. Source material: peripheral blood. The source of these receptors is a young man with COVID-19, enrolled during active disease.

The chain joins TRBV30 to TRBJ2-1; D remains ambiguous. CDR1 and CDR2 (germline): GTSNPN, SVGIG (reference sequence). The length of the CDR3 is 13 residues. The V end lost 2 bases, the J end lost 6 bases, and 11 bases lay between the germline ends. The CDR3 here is CAWSSKAGNEQFF. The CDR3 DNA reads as TGTGCCTGGAGTAGTAAAGCAGGCAATGAGCAGTTCTTC. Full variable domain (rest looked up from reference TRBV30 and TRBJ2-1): SQTIHQWPATLVQPVGSPLSLECTVEGTSNPNLYWYRQAAGRGLQLLFYSVGIGQISSEVPQNLSASRPQDRQFILSSKKLLLSDSGFYLCAWSSKAGNEQFFGPGTRLTVL.

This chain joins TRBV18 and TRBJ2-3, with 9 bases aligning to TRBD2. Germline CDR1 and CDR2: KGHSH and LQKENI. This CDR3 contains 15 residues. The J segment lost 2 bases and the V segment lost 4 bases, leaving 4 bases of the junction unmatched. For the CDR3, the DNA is TGTGCCAGCTCACGGACTAGCGACCCCACAGATACGCAGTATTTT. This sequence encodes CASSRTSDPTDTQYF.

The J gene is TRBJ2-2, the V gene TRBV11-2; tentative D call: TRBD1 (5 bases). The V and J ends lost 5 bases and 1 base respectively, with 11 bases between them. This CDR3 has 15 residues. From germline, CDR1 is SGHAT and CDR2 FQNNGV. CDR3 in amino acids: CASSPKGQNTGELFF. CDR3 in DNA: TGTGCCAGCAGCCCGAAAGGACAGAACACCGGGGAGCTGTTTTTT.

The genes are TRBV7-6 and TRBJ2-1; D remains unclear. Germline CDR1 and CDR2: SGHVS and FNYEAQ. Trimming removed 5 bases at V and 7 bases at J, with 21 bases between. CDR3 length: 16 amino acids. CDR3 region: CASSPLVVAVGNEQFF. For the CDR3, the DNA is TGTGCCAGCAGCCCCTTGGTGGTAGCTGTTGGAAATGAGCAGTTCTTC.

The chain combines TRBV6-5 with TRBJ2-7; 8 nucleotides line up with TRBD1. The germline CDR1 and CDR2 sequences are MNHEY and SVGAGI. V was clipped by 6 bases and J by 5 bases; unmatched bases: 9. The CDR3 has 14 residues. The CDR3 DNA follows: TGTGCCAGCAGGGCCAGGGGGCCTTTCGACGAGCAGTACTTC. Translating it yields CASRARGPFDEQYF.

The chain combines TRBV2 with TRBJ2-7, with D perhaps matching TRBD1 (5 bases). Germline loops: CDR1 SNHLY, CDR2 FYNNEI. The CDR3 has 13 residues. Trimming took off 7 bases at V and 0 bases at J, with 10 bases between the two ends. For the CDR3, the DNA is TGTGCCAGCAATGCACAGGCCTCCTACGAGCAGTACTTC. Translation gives CASNAQASYEQYF.

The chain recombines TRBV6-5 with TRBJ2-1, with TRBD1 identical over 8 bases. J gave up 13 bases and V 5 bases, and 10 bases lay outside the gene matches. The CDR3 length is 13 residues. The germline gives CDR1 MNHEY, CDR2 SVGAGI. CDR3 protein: CASSQDREVLQFF. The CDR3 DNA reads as TGTGCCAGCAGTCAGGACAGGGAGGTTCTCCAGTTCTTC.

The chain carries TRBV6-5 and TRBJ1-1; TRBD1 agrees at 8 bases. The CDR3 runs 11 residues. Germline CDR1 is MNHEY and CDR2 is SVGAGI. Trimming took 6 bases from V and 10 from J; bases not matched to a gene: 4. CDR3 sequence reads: CASSPQGGAFF. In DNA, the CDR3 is TGTGCCAGCAGCCCACAGGGGGGAGCTTTCTTT.

For the CDR3, the DNA is TGTGCCAGCAGCCAAGATGGACTAGCGGGGGAGAAAGAGACCCAGTACTTC. Residues: CASSQDGLAGEKETQYF. The J gene is TRBJ2-5, the V gene TRBV4-2; 13 bases agree with TRBD2. This CDR3 is built from 17 residues. V gave up 0 bases and J gave up 3 bases; unmatched junction bases: 4. CDR1 and CDR2 from the germline V gene are LGHNA and YNFKEQ.

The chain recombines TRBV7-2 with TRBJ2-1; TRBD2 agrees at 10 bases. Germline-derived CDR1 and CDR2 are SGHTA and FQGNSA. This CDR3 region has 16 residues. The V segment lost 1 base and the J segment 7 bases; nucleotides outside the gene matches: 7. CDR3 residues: CASSLDSSGRGNEQFF. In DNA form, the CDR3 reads TGTGCCAGCAGCTTAGACTCAAGCGGGAGGGGTAATGAGCAGTTCTTC.

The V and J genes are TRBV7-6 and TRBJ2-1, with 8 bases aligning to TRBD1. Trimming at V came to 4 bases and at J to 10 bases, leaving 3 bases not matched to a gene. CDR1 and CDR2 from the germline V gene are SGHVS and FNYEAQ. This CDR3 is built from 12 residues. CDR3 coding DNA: TGTGCCAGCAGCTCCAGGGGGCGCGAGCAGTTCTTC. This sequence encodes CASSSRGREQFF.

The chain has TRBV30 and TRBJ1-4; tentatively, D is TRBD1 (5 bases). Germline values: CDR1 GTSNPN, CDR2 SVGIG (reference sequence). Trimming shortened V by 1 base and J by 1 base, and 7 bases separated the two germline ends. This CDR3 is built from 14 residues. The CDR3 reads CAWSAGGTNEKLFF. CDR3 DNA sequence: TGTGCCTGGAGTGCCGGGGGAACTAATGAAAAACTGTTTTTT. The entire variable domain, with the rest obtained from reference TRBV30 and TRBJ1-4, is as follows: SQTIHQWPATLVQPVGSPLSLECTVEGTSNPNLYWYRQAAGRGLQLLFYSVGIGQISSEVPQNLSASRPQDRQFILSSKKLLLSDSGFYLCAWSAGGTNEKLFFGSGTQLSVL.

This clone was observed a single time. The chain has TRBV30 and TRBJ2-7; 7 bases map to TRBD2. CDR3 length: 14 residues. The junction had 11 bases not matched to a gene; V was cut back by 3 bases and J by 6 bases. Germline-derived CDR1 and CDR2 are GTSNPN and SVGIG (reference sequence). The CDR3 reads CAWRSGTKATEQYF. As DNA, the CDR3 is TGTGCCTGGAGGAGCGGGACTAAAGCCACCGAGCAGTACTTC.

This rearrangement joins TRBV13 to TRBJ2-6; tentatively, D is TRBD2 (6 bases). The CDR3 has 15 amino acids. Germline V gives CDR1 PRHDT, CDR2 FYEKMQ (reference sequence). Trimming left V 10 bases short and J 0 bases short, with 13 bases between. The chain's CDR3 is CATTGGFSGANVLTF. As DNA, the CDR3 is TGTGCCACCACCGGGGGTTTCTCTGGGGCCAACGTCCTGACTTTC.

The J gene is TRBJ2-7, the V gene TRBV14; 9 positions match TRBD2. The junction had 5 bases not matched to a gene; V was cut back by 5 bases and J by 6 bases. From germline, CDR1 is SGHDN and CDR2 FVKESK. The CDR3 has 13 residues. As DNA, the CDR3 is TGTGCCAGCAGCGCCCAGACTAGCGGCGAGCAGTACTTC. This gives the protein CASSAQTSGEQYF.

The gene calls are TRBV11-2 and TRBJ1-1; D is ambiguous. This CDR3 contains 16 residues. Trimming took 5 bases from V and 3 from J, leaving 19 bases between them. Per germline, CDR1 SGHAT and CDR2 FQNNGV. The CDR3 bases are TGTGCCAGCAGCCCATACGGACGGGGTGGTGACACTGAAGCTTTCTTT. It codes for CASSPYGRGGDTEAFF.

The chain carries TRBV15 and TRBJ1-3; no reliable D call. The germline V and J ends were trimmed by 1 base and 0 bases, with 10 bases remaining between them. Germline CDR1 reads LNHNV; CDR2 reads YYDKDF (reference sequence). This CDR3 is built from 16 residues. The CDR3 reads CATSRVWTSSGNTIYF. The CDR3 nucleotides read TGTGCCACCAGCAGAGTCTGGACTAGCTCTGGAAACACCATATATTTT.

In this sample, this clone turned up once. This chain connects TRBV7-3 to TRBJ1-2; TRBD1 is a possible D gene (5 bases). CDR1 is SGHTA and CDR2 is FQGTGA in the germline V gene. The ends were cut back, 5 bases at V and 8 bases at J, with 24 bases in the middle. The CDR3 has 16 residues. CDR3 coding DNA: TGTGCCAGCAGCAAGCGGGACGGCGGCGCTATTCGAGGCTACACCTTC. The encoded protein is CASSKRDGGAIRGYTF.

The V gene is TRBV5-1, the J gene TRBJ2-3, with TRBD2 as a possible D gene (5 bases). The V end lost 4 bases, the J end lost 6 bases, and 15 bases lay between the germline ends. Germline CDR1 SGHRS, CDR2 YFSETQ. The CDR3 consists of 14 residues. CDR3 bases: TGCGCCAGCAGCGGAGGCCGCGGTGTGGATACGCAGTATTTT. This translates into CASSGGRGVDTQYF.

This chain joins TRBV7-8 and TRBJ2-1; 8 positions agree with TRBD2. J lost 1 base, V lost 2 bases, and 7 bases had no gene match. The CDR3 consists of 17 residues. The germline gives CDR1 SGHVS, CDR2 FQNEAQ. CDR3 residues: CASSLLLRGVSYNEQFF. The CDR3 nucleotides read TGTGCCAGCAGCTTACTATTGCGGGGGGTTTCCTACAATGAGCAGTTCTTC.

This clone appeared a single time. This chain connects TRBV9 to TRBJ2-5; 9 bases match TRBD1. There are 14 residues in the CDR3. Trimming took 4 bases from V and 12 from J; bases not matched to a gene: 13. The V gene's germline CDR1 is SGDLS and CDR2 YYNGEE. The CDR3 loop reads CASSPGQGIGTEYF. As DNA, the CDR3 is TGTGCCAGCAGCCCGGGACAGGGCATAGGGACTGAGTACTTC.

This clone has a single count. CDR3 sequence (DNA): TGTGCCAGCACCGGGACTCGTGACAATGAGCAGTTCTTC. Protein: CASTGTRDNEQFF. The chain combines TRBV9 with TRBJ2-1, with TRBD2 as a possible D gene (6 bases). Germline CDR1 reads SGDLS; CDR2 reads YYNGEE. Deletions cut 6 bases from V and 5 bases from J, with 12 bases between. The CDR3 runs 13 residues. The variable domain in full, completed from reference TRBV9 and TRBJ2-1, reads DSGVTQTPKHLITATGQRVTLRCSPRSGDLSVYWYQQSLDQGLQFLIQYYNGEERAKGNILERFSAQQFPDLHSELNLSSLELGDSALYFCASTGTRDNEQFFGPGTRLTVL.